The entry that follows covers one TCR beta chain sequence. Produced via immunoSEQ multiplex PCR; TCRdb's table is partial and in-frame only. This repertoire shows 150,000 or so clones, around 90% found once; its top ten account for around 17%. These data are taken from a study of blood T cell repertoires in COVID-19. Study as a whole: Material from acute and convalescent COVID-19 was sourced from the United States, Italy and Spain. Sample material is recorded as cDNA or gDNA derived from T cells, B-cell-depleted T cells, or PBMCs.

V dropped 0 bases and J dropped 3; count of bases not matched to a gene: 4. The CDR3 totals 16 residues. Germline V CDR1 and CDR2: MNHEY, SVGAGI. This clonotype was obtained from a man aged 55 to 70 with active or convalescent COVID-19. Sequenced sample: peripheral blood. J is TRBJ1-2 and V is TRBV6-5; 10 nucleotides match TRBD1. The CDR3 protein is CASSYSRDRGDYGYTF. In nucleotides, the CDR3 is TGTGCCAGCAGTTACTCGCGGGACAGGGGTGACTATGGCTACACCTTC.